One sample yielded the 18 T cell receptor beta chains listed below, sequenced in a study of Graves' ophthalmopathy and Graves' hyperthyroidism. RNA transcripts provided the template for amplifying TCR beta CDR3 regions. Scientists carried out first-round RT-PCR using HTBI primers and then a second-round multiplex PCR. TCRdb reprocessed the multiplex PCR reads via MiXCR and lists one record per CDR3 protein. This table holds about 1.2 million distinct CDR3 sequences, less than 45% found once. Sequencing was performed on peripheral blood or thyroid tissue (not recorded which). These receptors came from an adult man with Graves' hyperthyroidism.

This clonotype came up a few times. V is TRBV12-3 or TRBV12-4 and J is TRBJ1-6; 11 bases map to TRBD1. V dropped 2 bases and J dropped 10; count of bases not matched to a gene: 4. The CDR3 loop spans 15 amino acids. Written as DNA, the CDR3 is TGTGCCAGCAGTTTAAAGGACAGGGGGCTATCACCCCTCCACTTT. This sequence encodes CASSLKDRGLSPLHF.

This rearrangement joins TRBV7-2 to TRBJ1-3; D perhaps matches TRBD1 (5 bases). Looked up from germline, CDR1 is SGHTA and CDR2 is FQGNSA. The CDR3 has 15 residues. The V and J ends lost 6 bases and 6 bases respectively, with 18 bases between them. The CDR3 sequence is CASRPDWGQENTIYF. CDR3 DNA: TGTGCCAGCAGACCGGACTGGGGCCAGGAAAACACCATATATTTT.

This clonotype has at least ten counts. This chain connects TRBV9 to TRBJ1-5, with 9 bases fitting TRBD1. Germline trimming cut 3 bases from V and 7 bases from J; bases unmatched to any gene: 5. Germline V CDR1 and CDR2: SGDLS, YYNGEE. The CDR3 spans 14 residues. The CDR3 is CASSGTGVQQPQHF. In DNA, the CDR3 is TGTGCCAGCAGCGGGACAGGGGTTCAGCAGCCCCAGCATTTT.

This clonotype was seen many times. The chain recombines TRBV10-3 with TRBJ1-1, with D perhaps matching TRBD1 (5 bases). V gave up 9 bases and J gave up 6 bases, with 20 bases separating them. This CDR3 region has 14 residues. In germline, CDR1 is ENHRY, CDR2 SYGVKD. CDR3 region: CAISEDPGLAEAFF. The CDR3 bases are TGTGCCATTAGCGAGGACCCAGGGCTTGCTGAAGCTTTCTTT.

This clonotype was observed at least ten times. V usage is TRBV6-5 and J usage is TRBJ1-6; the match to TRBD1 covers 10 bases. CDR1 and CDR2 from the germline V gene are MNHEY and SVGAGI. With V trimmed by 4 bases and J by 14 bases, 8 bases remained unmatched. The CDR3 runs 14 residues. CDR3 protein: CASSSGTGDFTLHF. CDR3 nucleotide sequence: TGTGCCAGCAGTTCTGGGACAGGGGATTTCACCCTCCACTTT.

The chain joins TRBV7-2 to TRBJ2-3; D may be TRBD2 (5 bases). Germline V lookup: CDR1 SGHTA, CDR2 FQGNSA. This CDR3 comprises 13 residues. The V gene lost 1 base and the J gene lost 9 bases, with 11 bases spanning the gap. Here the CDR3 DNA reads TGTGCCAGCAGCTTAGGGGAGATTGAGACGCAGTATTTT. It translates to CASSLGEIETQYF.

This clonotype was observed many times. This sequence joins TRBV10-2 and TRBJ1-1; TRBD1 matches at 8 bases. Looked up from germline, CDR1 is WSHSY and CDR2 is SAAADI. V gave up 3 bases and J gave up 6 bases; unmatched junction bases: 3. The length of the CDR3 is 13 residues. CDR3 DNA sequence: TGCGCCAGCAGTGACTACAGGGGGGCTGAAGCTTTCTTT. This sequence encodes CASSDYRGAEAFF.

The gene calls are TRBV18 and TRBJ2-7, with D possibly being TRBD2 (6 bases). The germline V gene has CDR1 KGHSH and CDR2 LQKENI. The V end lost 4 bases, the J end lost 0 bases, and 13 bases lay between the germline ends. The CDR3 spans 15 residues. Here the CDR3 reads CASSRGDLSSYEQYF. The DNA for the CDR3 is TGTGCCAGCTCACGGGGGGACTTATCCTCCTACGAGCAGTACTTC. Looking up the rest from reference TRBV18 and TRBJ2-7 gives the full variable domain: NAGVMQNPRHLVRRRGQEARLRCSPMKGHSHVYWYRQLPEEGLKFMVYLQKENIIDESGMPKERFSAEFPKEGPSILRIQQVVRGDSAAYFCASSRGDLSSYEQYFGPGTRLTVT.

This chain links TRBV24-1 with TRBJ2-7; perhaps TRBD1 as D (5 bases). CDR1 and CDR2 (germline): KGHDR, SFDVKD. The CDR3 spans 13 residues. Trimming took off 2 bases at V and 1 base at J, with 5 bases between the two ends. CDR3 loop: CATSDYRSYEQYF. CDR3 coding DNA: TGTGCCACCAGTGATTACAGGTCCTACGAGCAGTACTTC.

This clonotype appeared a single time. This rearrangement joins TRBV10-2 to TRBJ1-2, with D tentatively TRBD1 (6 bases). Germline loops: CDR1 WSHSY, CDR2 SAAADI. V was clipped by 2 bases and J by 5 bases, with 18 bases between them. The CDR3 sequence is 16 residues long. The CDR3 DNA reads TGCGCCAGCAGTGAGCCGGACAGTCTTTTGGATTATGGCTACACCTTC. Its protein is CASSEPDSLLDYGYTF.

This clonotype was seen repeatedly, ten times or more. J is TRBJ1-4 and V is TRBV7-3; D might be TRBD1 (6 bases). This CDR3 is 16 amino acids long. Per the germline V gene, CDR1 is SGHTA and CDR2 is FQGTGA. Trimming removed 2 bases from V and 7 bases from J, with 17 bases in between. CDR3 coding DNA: TGTGCCAGCAGCTTACGGGGGGGGCGGAAACCTGAAAAACTGTTTTTT. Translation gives CASSLRGGRKPEKLFF.

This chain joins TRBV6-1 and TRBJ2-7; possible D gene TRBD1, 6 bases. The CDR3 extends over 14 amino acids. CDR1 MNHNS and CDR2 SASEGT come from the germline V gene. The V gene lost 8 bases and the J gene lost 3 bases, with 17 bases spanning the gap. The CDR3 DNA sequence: TGTGCCAGCTGCCAGGGGATCGGGTACTACGAGCAGTACTTC. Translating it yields CASCQGIGYYEQYF.

CDR3 sequence: CASSLSATNTEAFF. The CDR3 DNA is TGTGCCAGCAGTTTATCGGCAACCAACACTGAAGCTTTCTTT. The chain employs TRBV27 and TRBJ1-1; D uncertain. Germline CDR1 is MNHEY and CDR2 is SMNVEV (reference sequence). The CDR3 sequence is 14 residues long. The ends were cut back, 0 bases at V and 2 bases at J, with 7 bases in the middle.

The DNA for the CDR3 is TGCAGCGTTGATAGTGGGGCTAGCCAAGAAGAGACCCAGTACTTC. This sequence encodes CSVDSGASQEETQYF. This rearrangement joins TRBV29-1 to TRBJ2-5; D assignment may be TRBD1 or TRBD2 (5 bases each). The CDR3 has 15 residues. CDR1 SQVTM and CDR2 ANQGSEA come from the germline V gene. The ends were cut back, 3 bases at V and 3 bases at J, with 17 bases in the middle.

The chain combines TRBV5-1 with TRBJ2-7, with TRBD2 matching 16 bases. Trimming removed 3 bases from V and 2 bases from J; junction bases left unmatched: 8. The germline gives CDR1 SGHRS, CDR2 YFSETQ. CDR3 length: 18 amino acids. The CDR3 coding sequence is TGCGCCAGCAGCTCGGGACTAGCGGGAGGGCCACGCGCCTACGAGCAGTACTTC. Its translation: CASSSGLAGGPRAYEQYF. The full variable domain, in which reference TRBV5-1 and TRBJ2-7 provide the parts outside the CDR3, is KAGVTQTPRYLIKTRGQQVTLSCSPISGHRSVSWYQQTPGQGLQFLFEYFSETQRNKGNFPGRFSGRQFSNSRSEMNVSTLELGDSALYLCASSSGLAGGPRAYEQYFGPGTRLTVT.

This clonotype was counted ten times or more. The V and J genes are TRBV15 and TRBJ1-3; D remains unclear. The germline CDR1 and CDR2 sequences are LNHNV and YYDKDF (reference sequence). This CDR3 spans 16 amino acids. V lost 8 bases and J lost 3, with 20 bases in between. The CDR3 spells CATGRDRTLFGNTIYF. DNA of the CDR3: TGTGCCACCGGACGAGACCGGACTCTTTTTGGAAACACCATATATTTT.

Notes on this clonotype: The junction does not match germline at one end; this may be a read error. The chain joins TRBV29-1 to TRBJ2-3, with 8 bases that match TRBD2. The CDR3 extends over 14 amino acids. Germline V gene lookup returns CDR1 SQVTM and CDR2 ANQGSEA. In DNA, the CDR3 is TGTGCCTGGAGTCCAGCGGGGGTTGTTGATACGCAGTATTTT. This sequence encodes CAWSPAGVVDTQYF.

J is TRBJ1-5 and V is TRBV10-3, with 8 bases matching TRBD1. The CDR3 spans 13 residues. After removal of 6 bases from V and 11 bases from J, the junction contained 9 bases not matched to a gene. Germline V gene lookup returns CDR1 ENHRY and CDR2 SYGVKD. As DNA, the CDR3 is TGTGCCATCAGGACAGGGGTCGAGGAGACCCAGCATTTT. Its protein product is CAIRTGVEETQHF.